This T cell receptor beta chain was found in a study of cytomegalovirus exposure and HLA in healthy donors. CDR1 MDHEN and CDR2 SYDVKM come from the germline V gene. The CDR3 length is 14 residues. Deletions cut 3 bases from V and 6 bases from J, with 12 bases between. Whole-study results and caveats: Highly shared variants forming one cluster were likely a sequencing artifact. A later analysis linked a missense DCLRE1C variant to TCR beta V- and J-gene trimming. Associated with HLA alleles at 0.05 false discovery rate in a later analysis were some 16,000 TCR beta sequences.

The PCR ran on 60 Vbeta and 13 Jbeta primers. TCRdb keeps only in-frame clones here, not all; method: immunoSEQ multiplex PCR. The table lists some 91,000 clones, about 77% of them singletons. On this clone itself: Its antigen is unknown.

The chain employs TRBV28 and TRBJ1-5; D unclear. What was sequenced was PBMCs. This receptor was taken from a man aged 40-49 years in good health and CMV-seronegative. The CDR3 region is CASSFEGLAQPQHF. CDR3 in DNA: TGTGCCAGCAGTTTCGAGGGTTTAGCTCAGCCCCAGCATTTT.